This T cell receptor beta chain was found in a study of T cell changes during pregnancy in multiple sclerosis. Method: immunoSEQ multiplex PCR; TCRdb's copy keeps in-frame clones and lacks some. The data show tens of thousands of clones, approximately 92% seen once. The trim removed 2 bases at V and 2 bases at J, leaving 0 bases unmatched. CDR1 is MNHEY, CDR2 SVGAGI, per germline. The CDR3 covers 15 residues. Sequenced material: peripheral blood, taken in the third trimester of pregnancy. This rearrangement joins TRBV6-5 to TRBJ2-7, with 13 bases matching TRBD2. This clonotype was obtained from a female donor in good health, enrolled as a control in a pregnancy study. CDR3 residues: CASSYGTSGTYEQYF. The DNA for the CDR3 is TGTGCCAGCAGTTACGGGACTAGCGGGACCTACGAGCAGTACTTC.